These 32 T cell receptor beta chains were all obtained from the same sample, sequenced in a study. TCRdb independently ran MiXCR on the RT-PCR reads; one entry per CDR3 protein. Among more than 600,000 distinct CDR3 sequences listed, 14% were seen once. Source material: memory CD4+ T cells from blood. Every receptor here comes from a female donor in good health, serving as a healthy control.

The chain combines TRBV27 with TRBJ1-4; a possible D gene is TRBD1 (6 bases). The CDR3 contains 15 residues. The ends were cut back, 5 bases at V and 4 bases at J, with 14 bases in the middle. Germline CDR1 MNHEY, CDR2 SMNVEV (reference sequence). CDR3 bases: TGTGCCAGCAGTGCTGCGGGGGCGAATAATGAAAAACTGTTTTTT. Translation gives CASSAAGANNEKLFF.

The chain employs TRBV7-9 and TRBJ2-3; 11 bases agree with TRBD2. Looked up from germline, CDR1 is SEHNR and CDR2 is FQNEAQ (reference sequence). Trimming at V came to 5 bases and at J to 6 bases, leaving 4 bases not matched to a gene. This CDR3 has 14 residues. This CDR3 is CASSTGTSGDTQYF. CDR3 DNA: TGTGCCAGCAGCACCGGGACTAGCGGTGATACGCAGTATTTT.

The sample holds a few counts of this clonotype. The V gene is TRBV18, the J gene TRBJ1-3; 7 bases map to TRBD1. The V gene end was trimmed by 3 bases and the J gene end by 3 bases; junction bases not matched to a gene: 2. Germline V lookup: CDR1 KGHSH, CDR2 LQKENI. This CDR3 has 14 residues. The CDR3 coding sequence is TGTGCCAGCTCACCCGACAGGGTTGGAAACACCATATATTTT. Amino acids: CASSPDRVGNTIYF.

In DNA form, the CDR3 reads TGTGCCAGCAGCTACGGTGGGGGGGAAAAACTGTTTTTT. It specifies CASSYGGGEKLFF. The chain carries TRBV6-6 and TRBJ1-4; tentative D call: TRBD1 (5 bases). V lost 6 bases and J 8 bases, leaving 13 bases between the germline ends. Germline lookup yields CDR1 MNHNY and CDR2 SVGAGI (reference sequence). CDR3 length equals 13 residues.

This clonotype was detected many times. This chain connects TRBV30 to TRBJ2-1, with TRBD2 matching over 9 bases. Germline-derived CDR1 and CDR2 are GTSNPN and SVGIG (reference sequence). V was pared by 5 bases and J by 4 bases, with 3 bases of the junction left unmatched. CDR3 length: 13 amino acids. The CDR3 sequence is CAWATSGYNEQFF. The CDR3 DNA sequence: TGTGCCTGGGCGACTAGCGGATACAATGAGCAGTTCTTC. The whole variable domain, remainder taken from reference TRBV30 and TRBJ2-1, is SQTIHQWPATLVQPVGSPLSLECTVEGTSNPNLYWYRQAAGRGLQLLFYSVGIGQISSEVPQNLSASRPQDRQFILSSKKLLLSDSGFYLCAWATSGYNEQFFGPGTRLTVL.

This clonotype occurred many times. The CDR3, as DNA: TGTGCCAGCAGCGTGGACAGGGGCGGAGAGACCCAGTACTTC. Its protein product is CASSVDRGGETQYF. The chain uses TRBV9 and TRBJ2-5, with 9 nucleotides matching TRBD1. After removal of 2 bases from V and 4 bases from J, the junction contained 3 bases not matched to a gene. CDR1 is SGDLS, CDR2 YYNGEE, per germline. The CDR3 loop spans 14 amino acids.

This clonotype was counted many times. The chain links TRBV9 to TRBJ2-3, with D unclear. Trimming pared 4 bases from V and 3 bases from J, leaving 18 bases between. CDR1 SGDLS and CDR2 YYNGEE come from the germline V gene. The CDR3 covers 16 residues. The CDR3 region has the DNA TGTGCCAGCAGCTCTGTCGGCGTAGTTTTTACAGATACGCAGTATTTT. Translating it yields CASSSVGVVFTDTQYF. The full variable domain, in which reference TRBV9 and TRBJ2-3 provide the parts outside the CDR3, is DSGVTQTPKHLITATGQRVTLRCSPRSGDLSVYWYQQSLDQGLQFLIQYYNGEERAKGNILERFSAQQFPDLHSELNLSSLELGDSALYFCASSSVGVVFTDTQYFGPGTRLTVL.

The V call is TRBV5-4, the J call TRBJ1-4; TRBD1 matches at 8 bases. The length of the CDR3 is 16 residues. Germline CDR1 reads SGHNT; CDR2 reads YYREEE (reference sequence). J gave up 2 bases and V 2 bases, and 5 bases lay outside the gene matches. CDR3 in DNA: TGTGCCAGCAGCTTCCGTACAGGGGGGACTAATGAAAAACTGTTTTTT. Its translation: CASSFRTGGTNEKLFF.

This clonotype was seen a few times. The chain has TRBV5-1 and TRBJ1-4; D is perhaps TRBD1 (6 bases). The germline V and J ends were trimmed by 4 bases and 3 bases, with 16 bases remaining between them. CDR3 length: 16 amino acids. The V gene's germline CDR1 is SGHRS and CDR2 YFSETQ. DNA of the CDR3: TGCGCCAGCAGCCGTAAAACAGGGCTACCTAATGAAAAACTGTTTTTT. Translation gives CASSRKTGLPNEKLFF.

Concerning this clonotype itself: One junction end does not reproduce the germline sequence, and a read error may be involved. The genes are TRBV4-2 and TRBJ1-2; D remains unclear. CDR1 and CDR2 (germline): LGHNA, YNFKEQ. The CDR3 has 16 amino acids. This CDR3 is CASSQTSDSANYGYTF. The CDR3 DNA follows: TGTGCCAGCAGCCAAACCAGTGACTCAGCTAACTATGGTTACACCTTC.

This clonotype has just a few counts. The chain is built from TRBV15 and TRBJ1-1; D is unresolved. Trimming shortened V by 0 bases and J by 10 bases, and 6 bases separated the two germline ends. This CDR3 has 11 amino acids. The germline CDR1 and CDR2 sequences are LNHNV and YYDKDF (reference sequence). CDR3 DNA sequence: TGTGCCACCAGCAGAGATTTGGTAGCTTTCTTT. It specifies CATSRDLVAFF.

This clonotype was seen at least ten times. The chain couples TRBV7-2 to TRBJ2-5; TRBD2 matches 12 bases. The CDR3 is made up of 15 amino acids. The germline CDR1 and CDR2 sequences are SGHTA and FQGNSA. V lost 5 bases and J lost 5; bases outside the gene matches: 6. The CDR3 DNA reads TGTGCCAGCAGCCGGTGGACTAGCGGGATTGAGACCCAGTACTTC. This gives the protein CASSRWTSGIETQYF.

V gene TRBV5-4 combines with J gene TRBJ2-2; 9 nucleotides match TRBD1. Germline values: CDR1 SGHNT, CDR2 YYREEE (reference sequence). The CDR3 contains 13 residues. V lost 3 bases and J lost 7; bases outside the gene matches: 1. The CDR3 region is CASSWDRVGELFF. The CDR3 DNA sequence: TGTGCCAGCAGCTGGGACAGGGTCGGGGAGCTGTTTTTT. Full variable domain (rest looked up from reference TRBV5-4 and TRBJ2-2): ETGVTQSPTHLIKTRGQQVTLRCSSQSGHNTVSWYQQALGQGPQFIFQYYREEENGRGNFPPRFSGLQFPNYSSELNVNALELDDSALYLCASSWDRVGELFFGEGSRLTVL.

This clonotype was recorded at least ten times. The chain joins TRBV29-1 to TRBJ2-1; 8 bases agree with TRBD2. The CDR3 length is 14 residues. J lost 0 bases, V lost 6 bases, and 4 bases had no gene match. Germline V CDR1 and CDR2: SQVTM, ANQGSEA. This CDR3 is CSVPGGSSYNEQFF. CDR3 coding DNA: TGCAGCGTCCCGGGGGGGAGCTCCTACAATGAGCAGTTCTTC.

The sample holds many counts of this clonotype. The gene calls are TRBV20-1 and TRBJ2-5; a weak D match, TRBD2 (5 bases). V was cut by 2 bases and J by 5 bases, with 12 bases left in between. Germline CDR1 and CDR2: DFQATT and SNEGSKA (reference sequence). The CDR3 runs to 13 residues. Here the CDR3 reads CSARPSGVETQYF. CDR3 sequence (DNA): TGCAGTGCTAGACCCTCCGGGGTCGAGACCCAGTACTTC.

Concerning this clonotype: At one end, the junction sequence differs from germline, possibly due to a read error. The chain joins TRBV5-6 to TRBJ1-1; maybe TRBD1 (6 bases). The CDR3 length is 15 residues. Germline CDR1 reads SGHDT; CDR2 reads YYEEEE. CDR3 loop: CASSLLGQTPEGAFF. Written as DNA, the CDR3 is TGTGCTAGCAGCTTGTTAGGACAGACTCCGGAAGGAGCTTTCTTT.

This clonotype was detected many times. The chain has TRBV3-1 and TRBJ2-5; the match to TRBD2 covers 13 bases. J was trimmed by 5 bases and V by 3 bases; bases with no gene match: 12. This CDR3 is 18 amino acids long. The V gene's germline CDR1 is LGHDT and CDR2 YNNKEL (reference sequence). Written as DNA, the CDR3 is TGTGCCAGCAGCCAGGAGGTGCGACTAGCGGGAGGATCGGAGACCCAGTACTTC. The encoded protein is CASSQEVRLAGGSETQYF.

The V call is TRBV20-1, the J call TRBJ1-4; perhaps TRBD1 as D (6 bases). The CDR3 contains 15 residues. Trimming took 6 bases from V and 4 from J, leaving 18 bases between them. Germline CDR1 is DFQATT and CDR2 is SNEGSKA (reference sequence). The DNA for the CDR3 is TGCAGTGCCTCCCACAGGGCGTTTGGTAATGAAAAACTGTTTTTT. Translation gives CSASHRAFGNEKLFF.

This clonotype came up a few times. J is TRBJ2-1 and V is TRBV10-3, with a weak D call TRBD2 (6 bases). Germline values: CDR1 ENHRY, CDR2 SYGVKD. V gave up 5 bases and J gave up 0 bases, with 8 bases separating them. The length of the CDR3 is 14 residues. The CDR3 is CAISYGSSYNEQFF. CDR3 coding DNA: TGTGCCATCAGTTACGGGAGCTCCTACAATGAGCAGTTCTTC.

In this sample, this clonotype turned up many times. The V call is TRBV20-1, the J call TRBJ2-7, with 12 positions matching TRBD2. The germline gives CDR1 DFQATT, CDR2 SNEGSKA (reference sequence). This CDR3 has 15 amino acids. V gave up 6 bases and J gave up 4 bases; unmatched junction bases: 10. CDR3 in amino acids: CSAQATSGSGYEQYF. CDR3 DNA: TGCAGTGCGCAGGCGACTAGCGGGAGTGGGTACGAGCAGTACTTC.

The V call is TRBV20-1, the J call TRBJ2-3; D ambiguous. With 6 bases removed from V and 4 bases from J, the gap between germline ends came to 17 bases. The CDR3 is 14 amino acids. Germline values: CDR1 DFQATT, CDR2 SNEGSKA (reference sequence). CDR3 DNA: TGCAGTGCATTATCCGGGCTGACGGCAGATACGCAGTATTTT. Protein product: CSALSGLTADTQYF.

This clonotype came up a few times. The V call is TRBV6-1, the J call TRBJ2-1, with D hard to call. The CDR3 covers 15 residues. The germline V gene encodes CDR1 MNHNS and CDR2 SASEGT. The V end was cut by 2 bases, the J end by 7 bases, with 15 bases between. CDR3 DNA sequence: TGTGCCAGCAGTGAAATCGGAGCCGGATGGAATGAGCAGTTCTTC. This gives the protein CASSEIGAGWNEQFF.

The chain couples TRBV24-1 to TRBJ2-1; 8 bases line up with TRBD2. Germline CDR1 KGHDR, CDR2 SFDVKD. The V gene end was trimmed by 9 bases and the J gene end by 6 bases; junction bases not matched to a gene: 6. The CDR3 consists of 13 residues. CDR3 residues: CATARSGGNEQFF. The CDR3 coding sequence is TGTGCCACCGCTCGCAGCGGGGGCAATGAGCAGTTCTTC.

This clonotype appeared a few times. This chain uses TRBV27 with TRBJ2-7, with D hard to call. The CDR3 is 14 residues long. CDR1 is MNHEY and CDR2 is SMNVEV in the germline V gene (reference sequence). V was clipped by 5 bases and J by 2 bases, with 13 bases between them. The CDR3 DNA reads TGTGCCAGCAGTCCCCGGGTAGCTCCCTACGAGCAGTACTTC. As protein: CASSPRVAPYEQYF.

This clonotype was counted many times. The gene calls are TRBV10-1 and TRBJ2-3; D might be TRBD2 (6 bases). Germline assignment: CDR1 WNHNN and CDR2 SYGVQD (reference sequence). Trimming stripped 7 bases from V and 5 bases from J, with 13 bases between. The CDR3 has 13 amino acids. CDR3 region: CASTDGAGDTQYF. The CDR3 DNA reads TGCGCCAGCACCGACGGAGCGGGAGATACGCAGTATTTT.

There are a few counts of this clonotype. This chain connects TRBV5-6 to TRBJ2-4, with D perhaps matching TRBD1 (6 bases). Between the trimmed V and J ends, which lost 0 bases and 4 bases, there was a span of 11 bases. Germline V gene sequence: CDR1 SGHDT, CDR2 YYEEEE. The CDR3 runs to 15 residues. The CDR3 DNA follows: TGTGCCAGCAGCTTGGGATCAGGGGCTAAAAACATTCAGTACTTC. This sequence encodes CASSLGSGAKNIQYF.

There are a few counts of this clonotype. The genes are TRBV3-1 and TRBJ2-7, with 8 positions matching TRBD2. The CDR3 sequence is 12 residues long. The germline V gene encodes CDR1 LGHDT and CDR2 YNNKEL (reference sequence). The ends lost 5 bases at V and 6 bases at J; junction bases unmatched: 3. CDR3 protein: CASSELAAEQYF. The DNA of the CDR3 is TGTGCCAGCAGCGAACTAGCGGCCGAGCAGTACTTC.

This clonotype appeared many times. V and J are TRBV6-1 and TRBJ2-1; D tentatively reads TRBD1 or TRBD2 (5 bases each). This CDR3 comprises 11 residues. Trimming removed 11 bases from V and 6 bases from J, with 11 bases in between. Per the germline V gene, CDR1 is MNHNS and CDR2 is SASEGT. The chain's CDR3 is CASRGLNEQFF. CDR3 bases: TGTGCCTCTCGGGGCCTCAATGAGCAGTTCTTC.

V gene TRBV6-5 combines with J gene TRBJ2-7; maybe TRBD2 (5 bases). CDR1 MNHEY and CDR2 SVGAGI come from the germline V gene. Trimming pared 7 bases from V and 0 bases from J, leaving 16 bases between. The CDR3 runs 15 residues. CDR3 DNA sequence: TGTGCCAGCAAAAGAGCAGGACTGTTCTCCTACGAGCAGTACTTC. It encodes CASKRAGLFSYEQYF.

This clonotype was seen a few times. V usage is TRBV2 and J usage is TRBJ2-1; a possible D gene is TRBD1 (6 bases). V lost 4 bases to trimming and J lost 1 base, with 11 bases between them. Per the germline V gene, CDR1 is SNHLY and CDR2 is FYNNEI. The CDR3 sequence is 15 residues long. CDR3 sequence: CASSVLGGSYNEQFF. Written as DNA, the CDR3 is TGTGCCAGCAGTGTCTTAGGGGGTTCCTACAATGAGCAGTTCTTC.

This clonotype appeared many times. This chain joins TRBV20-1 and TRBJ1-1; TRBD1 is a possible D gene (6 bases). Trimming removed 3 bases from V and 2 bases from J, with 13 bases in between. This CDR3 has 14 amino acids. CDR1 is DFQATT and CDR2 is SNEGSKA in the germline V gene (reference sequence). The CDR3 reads CSARPGTTNTEAFF. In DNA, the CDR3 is TGCAGTGCTAGGCCCGGGACAACTAACACTGAAGCTTTCTTT.

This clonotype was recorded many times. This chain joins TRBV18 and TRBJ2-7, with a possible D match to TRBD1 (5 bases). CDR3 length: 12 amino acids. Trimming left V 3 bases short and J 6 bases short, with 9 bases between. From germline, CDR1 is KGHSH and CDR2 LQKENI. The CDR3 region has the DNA TGTGCCAGCTCACCTGGACAAGGCGAGCAGTACTTC. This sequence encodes CASSPGQGEQYF.